This TCR beta chain comes out of a study of T cell changes during pregnancy in multiple sclerosis. The germline V and J ends were trimmed by 2 bases and 0 bases, with 26 bases remaining between them. Germline CDR1 MRHNA, CDR2 SNTAGT. The CDR3 runs to 21 residues. Profiling relied on immunoSEQ multiplex PCR, and the TCRdb table lists in-frame clones only, not all of them. The repertoire holds 25,000 to 40,000 clones, about 89% seen once, with around 10% in the top ten. The clonotype originates from a female donor with multiple sclerosis, enrolled in a pregnancy study. V is TRBV6-4 and J is TRBJ2-1; weak D call: TRBD2 (5 bases). The sample here was CD8+ T cells from peripheral blood mononuclear cells, taken in the third trimester of pregnancy. This CDR3 is CASSDPGPTRAGWSSYNEQFF. CDR3 nucleotides: TGTGCCAGCAGTGACCCCGGCCCTACGCGGGCGGGTTGGAGCTCCTACAATGAGCAGTTCTTC.